Each of the 9 T cell receptor beta chains below was sequenced from the same sample in a study of blood T cell repertoires in COVID-19. Measured with immunoSEQ multiplex PCR; TCRdb has only the in-frame clones, and not every one. The table shows around 100,000 clones, with 74% occurring only once. The specimen was peripheral blood. Receptors were obtained from a man between 65 and 79 years old with COVID-19, enrolled during active disease.

This sequence joins TRBV2 and TRBJ1-3; the D gene is possibly TRBD1 (6 bases). CDR1 is SNHLY and CDR2 is FYNNEI in the germline V gene. The V end lost 3 bases, the J end lost 0 bases, and 9 bases lay between the germline ends. The CDR3 is made up of 15 amino acids. The CDR3 spells CASSEGQFSGNTIYF. The CDR3 DNA is TGTGCCAGCAGTGAGGGACAATTCTCTGGAAACACCATATATTTT.

For this clone: A far larger clone is off by one base, so a read error is likely. Other DNA sequences in the same sample also yield this CDR3. This chain connects TRBV10-3 to TRBJ2-2, with TRBD2 identical over 8 bases. The CDR3 is 13 residues long. CDR1 ENHRY and CDR2 SYGVKD come from the germline V gene. The CDR3 reads CAITGGASGELFF. The CDR3, as DNA: TGCGCCATCACCGGGGGGGCATCGGGGGAGCTGTTTTTT.

The V and J genes are TRBV7-2 and TRBJ2-1, with 8 bases that match TRBD1. Germline lookup yields CDR1 SGHTA and CDR2 FQGNSA. The V segment lost 6 bases and the J segment 2 bases; nucleotides outside the gene matches: 9. This CDR3 has 16 residues. CDR3 sequence: CASSSNRGSTYNEQFF. CDR3 coding DNA: TGTGCCAGCAGTTCGAACAGGGGGAGCACCTACAATGAGCAGTTCTTC.

Only one count was recorded for this clone. V and J are TRBV28 and TRBJ2-7; D may be TRBD2 (5 bases). CDR3 length equals 14 residues. V was clipped by 5 bases and J by 4 bases, with 15 bases between them. Germline loops: CDR1 MDHEN, CDR2 SYDVKM. The CDR3 DNA reads TGTGCCAGCAGTCTGGGGTCGGGGAATTACGAGCAGTACTTC. Residues: CASSLGSGNYEQYF.

The chain couples TRBV18 to TRBJ2-5; 8 bases align to TRBD2. There are 15 residues in the CDR3. Germline loops: CDR1 KGHSH, CDR2 LQKENI. V trimming: 2 bases; J trimming: 5 bases; junction bases outside the gene matches: 7. CDR3 sequence: CASSPRTSLQETQYF. The CDR3 nucleotides read TGTGCCAGCTCACCAAGGACTAGCCTTCAGGAGACCCAGTACTTC.

This chain connects TRBV28 to TRBJ2-7; 7 bases map to TRBD1. The CDR3 sequence is 14 residues long. Losses at the gene ends were 4 bases for V and 0 bases for J; bases not matched to a gene: 3. Germline CDR1 reads MDHEN; CDR2 reads SYDVKM. CDR3 bases: TGTGCCAGCAGTTCACCAGGGGGCTCCTACGAGCAGTACTTC. Translated, it gives CASSSPGGSYEQYF. Looking up the rest from reference TRBV28 and TRBJ2-7 gives the full variable domain: DVKVTQSSRYLVKRTGEKVFLECVQDMDHENMFWYRQDPGLGLRLIYFSYDVKMKEKGDIPEGYSVSREKKERFSLILESASTNQTSMYLCASSSPGGSYEQYFGPGTRLTVT.

This chain joins TRBV7-2 and TRBJ2-2; TRBD2 is a possible D gene (6 bases). The CDR3 contains 16 residues. The V end lost 5 bases, the J end lost 5 bases, and 18 bases lay between the germline ends. Germline V gene data show CDR1 as SGHTA and CDR2 as FQGNSA. CDR3 protein: CASSRSGGVRTGELFF. CDR3 in DNA: TGTGCCAGCAGCCGTAGCGGTGGAGTGAGGACCGGGGAGCTGTTTTTT.

This chain uses TRBV5-6 with TRBJ2-3; D is unresolved. CDR1 is SGHDT, CDR2 YYEEEE, per germline. The V end was cut by 4 bases, the J end by 6 bases, with 6 bases between. The CDR3 runs 11 residues. CDR3 in DNA: TGTGCCAGCAGCCTCTCCGATACGCAGTATTTT. It codes for CASSLSDTQYF.

This sequence joins TRBV15 and TRBJ2-1; weak D call: TRBD1 (7 bases). The CDR3 contains 16 residues. The germline V gene has CDR1 LNHNV and CDR2 YYDKDF (reference sequence). The V gene lost 0 bases and the J gene lost 7 bases, with 16 bases spanning the gap. CDR3 region: CATSRDLEGQKNEQFF. CDR3 sequence (DNA): TGTGCCACCAGCAGAGATCTGGAGGGACAGAAGAATGAGCAGTTCTTC. Together with reference TRBV15 and TRBJ2-1, the CDR3 gives the full variable domain: DAMVIQNPRYQVTQFGKPVTLSCSQTLNHNVMYWYQQKSSQAPKLLFHYYDKDFNNEADTPDNFQSRRPNTSFCFLDIRSPGLGDTAMYLCATSRDLEGQKNEQFFGPGTRLTVL.